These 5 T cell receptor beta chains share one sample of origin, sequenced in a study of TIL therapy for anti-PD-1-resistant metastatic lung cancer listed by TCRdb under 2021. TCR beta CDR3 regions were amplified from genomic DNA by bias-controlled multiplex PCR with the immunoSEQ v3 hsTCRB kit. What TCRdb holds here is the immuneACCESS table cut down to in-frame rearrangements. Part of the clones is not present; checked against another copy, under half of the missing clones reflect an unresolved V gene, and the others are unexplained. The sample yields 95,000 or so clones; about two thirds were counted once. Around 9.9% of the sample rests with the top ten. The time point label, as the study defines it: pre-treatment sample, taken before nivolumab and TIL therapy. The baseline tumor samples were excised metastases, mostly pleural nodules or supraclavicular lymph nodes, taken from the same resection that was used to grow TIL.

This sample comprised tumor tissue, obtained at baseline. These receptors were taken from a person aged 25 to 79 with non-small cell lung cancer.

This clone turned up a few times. For the CDR3, the DNA is TGTGCCACCTCGGTTCGGGGGCAAGAGACCCAGTACTTC. Translated, it gives CATSVRGQETQYF. The V gene is TRBV3-1 (or the pseudogene TRBV3-2), the J gene TRBJ2-5; maybe TRBD2 (6 bases). Germline CDR1 LGHDT, CDR2 YNNKEL (reference sequence). V dropped 10 bases and J dropped 2 bases, with 14 bases sitting between them. This CDR3 has 13 residues.

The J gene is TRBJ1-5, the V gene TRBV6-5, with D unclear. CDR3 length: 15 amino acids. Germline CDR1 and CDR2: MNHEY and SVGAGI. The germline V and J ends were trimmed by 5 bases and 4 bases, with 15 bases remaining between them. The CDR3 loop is CASSRVATINQPQHF. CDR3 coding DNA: TGTGCCAGCAGTCGAGTGGCAACCATAAATCAGCCCCAGCATTTT.

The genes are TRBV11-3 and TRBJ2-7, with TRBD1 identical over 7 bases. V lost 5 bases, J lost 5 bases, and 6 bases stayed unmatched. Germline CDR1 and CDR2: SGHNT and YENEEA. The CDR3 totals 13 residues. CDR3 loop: CASSTGTAHEQYF. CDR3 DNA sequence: TGTGCCAGCAGCACCGGGACAGCACACGAGCAGTACTTC.

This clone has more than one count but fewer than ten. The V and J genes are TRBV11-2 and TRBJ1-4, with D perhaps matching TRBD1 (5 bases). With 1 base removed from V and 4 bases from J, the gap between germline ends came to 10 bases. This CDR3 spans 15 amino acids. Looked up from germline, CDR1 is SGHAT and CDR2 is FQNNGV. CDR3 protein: CASSLGTFYNEKLFF. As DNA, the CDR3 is TGTGCCAGCAGCTTAGGGACATTCTATAATGAAAAACTGTTTTTT.

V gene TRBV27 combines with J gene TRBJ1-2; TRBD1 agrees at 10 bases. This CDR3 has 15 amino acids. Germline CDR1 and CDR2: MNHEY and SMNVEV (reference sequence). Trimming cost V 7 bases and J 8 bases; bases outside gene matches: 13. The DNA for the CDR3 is TGTGCCAGCACCCCCAAACCGACAGGGGGCTACGGCTACACCTTC. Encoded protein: CASTPKPTGGYGYTF.